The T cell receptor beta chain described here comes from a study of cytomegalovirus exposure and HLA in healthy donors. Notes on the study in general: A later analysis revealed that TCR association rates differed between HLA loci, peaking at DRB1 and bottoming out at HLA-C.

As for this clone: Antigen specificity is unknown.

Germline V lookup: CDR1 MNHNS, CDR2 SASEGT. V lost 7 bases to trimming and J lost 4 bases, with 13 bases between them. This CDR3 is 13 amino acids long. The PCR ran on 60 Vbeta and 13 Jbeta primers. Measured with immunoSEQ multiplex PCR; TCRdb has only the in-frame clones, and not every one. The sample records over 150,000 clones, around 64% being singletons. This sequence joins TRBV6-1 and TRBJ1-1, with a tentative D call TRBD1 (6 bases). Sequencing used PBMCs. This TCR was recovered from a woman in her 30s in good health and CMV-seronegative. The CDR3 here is CASIFNRATEAFF. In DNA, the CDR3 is TGTGCCAGCATTTTTAACAGGGCCACTGAAGCTTTCTTT.